The 3 T cell receptor beta chains listed next were all sequenced from one sample in a study of T cells in Graves' hyperthyroidism and ophthalmopathy. Amplified TCR beta CDR3 regions derived from RNA transcripts. First-round RT-PCR targeting the TCR CDR3 was performed with the HTBI primer set. Each CDR3 protein gets one entry after TCRdb re-called the multiplex PCR reads with MiXCR. The profile shows around 200,000 distinct CDR3 sequences, about 18% of them singletons. The material sequenced was blood. These receptor sequences come from a woman in her 50s with Graves' hyperthyroidism.

This clonotype was observed at least ten times. The chain has TRBV29-1 and TRBJ2-1; possible D gene TRBD1, 5 bases. Germline CDR1 reads SQVTM; CDR2 reads ANQGSEA. The ends were cut back, 4 bases at V and 4 bases at J, with 23 bases in the middle. This CDR3 has 17 amino acids. CDR3 DNA: TGCAGCGTTGTAACGACAGTCGGCTACCATATATACAATGAGCAGTTCTTC. Translated, it gives CSVVTTVGYHIYNEQFF.

This clonotype appeared many times. CDR3: CASSSWRAMNTEAFF. In DNA, the CDR3 is TGTGCCAGCAGTTCCTGGAGAGCCATGAACACTGAAGCTTTCTTT. V and J are TRBV6-2 or TRBV6-3 and TRBJ1-1, with D unclear. This CDR3 has 15 residues. CDR1 and CDR2 (germline): MNHEY, SVGEGT. V was clipped by 4 bases and J by 0 bases, with 12 bases between them.

The rearrangement uses TRBV5-1 and TRBJ2-3, with a tentative D call TRBD1 (6 bases). Trimming pared 4 bases from V and 0 bases from J, leaving 9 bases between. This CDR3 contains 14 residues. Per germline, CDR1 SGHRS and CDR2 YFSETQ. CDR3 in amino acids: CASSVGQSTDTQYF. The CDR3 DNA is TGCGCCAGCAGCGTCGGACAGAGCACAGATACGCAGTATTTT. Filled out from reference TRBV5-1 and TRBJ2-3, the complete variable domain reads KAGVTQTPRYLIKTRGQQVTLSCSPISGHRSVSWYQQTPGQGLQFLFEYFSETQRNKGNFPGRFSGRQFSNSRSEMNVSTLELGDSALYLCASSVGQSTDTQYFGPGTRLTVL.